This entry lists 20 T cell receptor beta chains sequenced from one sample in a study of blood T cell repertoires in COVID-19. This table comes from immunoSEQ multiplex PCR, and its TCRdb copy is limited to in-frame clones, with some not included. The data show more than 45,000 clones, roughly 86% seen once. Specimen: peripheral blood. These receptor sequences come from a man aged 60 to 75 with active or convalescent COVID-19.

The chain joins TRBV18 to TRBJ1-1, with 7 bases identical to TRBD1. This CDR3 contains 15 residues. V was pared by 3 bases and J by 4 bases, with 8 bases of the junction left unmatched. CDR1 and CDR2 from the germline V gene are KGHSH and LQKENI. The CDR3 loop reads CASSPRDSLVTEAFF. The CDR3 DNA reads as TGTGCCAGCTCACCCCGGGACAGCTTAGTCACTGAAGCTTTCTTT. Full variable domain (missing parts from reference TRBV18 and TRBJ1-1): NAGVMQNPRHLVRRRGQEARLRCSPMKGHSHVYWYRQLPEEGLKFMVYLQKENIIDESGMPKERFSAEFPKEGPSILRIQQVVRGDSAAYFCASSPRDSLVTEAFFGQGTRLTVV.

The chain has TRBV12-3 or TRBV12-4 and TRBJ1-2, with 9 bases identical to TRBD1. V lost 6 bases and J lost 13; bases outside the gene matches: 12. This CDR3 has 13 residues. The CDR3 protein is CASSAKDRGVGTF. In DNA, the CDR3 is TGTGCCAGCAGCGCCAAGGACAGGGGTGTCGGCACCTTC.

The CDR3 protein is CASSIRAGQGYPTGELFF. In nucleotides, the CDR3 is TGTGCCAGTAGTATTCGGGCGGGACAGGGTTATCCCACCGGGGAGCTGTTTTTT. The chain is built from TRBV19 and TRBJ2-2; TRBD1 matches 9 bases. CDR3 length equals 18 residues. J lost 4 bases, V lost 3 bases, and 12 bases had no gene match. Germline V gene lookup returns CDR1 LNHDA and CDR2 SQIVND (reference sequence).

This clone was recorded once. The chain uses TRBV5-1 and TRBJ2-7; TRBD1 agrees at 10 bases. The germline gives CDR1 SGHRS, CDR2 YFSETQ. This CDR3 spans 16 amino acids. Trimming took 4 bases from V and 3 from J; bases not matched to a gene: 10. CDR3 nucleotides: TGCGCCAGCAGCAAGGGACAGGGGAGATTAGACTACGAGCAGTACTTC. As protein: CASSKGQGRLDYEQYF.

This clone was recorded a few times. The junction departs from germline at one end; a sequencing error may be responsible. CDR3 nucleotides: TGCAGCGTTGAAGACCAATCCCTCCTACGAGTTTTT. This gives the protein CSVEDQSLLRVF. The V and J genes are TRBV29-1 and TRBJ1-5; D not certain. Germline lookup yields CDR1 SQVTM and CDR2 ANQGSEA. This CDR3 comprises 12 residues. The full variable domain, with the rest looked up from reference TRBV29-1 and TRBJ1-5, is SAVISQKPSRDICQRGTSLTIQCQVDSQVTMMFWYRQQPGQSLTLIATANQGSEATYESGFVIDKFPISRPNLTFSTLTVSNMSPEDSSIYLCSVEDQSLLRVFGDGTRLSIL.

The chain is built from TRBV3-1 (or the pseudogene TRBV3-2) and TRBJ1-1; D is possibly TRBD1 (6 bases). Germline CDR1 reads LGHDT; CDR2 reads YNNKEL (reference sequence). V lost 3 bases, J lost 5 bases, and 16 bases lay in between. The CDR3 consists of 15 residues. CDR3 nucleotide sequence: TGTGCCAGCAGCCACCCTTCGGACAGTCTGACTGAAGCTTTCTTT. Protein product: CASSHPSDSLTEAFF.

The CDR3 region has the DNA TGTGCCATCCGAGAAGGGGGCGGCAATGAAAAACTGTTTTTT. This sequence encodes CAIREGGGNEKLFF. V is TRBV10-3 and J is TRBJ1-4; 7 bases fit TRBD1. With 8 bases clipped from V and 5 bases from J, the junction kept 8 bases outside the gene matches. The length of the CDR3 is 14 residues. Germline V CDR1 and CDR2: ENHRY, SYGVKD.

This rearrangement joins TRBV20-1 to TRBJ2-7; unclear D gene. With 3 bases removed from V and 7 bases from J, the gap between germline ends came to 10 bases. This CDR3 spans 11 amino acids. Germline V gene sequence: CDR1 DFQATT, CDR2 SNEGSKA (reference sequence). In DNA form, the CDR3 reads TGCAGTGCTAGCTTTCCGCGGGAGCAGTACTTC. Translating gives CSASFPREQYF.

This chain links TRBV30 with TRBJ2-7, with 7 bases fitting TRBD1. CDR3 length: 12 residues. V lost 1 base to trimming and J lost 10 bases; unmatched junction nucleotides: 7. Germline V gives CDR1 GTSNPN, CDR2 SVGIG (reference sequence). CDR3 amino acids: CAWSDGRDSQYF. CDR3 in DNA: TGTGCCTGGAGTGACGGCCGGGACAGTCAGTACTTC.

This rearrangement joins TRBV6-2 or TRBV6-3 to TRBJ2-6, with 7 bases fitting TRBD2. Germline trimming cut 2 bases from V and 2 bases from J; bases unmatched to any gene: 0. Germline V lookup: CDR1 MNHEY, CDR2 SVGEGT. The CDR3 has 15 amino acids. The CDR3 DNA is TGTGCCAGCAGTTACGGGGGGGCTGGGGCCAACGTCCTGACTTTC. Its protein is CASSYGGAGANVLTF.

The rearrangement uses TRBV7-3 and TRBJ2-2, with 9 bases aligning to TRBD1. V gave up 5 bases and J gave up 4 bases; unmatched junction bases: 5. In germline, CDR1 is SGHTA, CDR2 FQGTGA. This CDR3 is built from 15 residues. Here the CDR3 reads CASSIGTGITGELFF. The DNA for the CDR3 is TGTGCCAGCAGCATCGGGACAGGGATCACCGGGGAGCTGTTTTTT. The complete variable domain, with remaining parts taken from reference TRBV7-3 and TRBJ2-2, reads GAGVSQTPSNKVTEKGKYVELRCDPISGHTALYWYRQSLGQGPEFLIYFQGTGAADDSGLPNDRFFAVRPEGSVSTLKIQRTERGDSAVYLCASSIGTGITGELFFGEGSRLTVL.

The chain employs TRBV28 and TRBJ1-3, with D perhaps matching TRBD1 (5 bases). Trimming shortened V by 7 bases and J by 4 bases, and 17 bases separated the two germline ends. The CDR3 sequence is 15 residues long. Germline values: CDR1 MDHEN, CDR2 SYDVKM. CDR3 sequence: CASNKQGAQGNTIYF. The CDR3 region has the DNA TGTGCCAGCAATAAGCAAGGGGCGCAGGGAAACACCATATATTTT.

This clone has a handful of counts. The CDR3 sequence: CASSYFTGELFF. Here the CDR3 DNA reads TGTGCCAGTAGTTACTTCACCGGGGAGCTGTTTTTT. The chain employs TRBV19 and TRBJ2-2; D call uncertain. The CDR3 runs to 12 residues. Trimming cost V 5 bases and J 4 bases, with 5 bases left between them. Looked up from germline, CDR1 is LNHDA and CDR2 is SQIVND (reference sequence).

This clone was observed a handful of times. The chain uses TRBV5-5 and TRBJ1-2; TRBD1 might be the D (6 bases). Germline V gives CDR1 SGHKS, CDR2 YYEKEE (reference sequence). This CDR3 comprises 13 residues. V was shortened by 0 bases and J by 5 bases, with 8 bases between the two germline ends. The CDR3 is CASSLGTDYGYTF. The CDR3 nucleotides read TGTGCCAGCAGCTTGGGGACAGATTATGGCTACACCTTC.

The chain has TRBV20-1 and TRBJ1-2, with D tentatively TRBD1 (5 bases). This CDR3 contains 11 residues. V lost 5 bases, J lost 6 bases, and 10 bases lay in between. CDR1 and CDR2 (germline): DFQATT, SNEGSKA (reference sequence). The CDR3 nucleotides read TGCAGTGCTGGGGCAGGGAATGGCTACACCTTC. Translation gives CSAGAGNGYTF.

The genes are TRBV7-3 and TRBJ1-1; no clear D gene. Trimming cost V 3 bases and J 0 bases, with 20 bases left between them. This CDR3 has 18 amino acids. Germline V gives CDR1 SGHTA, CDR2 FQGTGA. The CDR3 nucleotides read TGTGCCAGCAGCTTTATTCCCGGGAGTCAACTTATGAACACTGAAGCTTTCTTT. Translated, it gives CASSFIPGSQLMNTEAFF.

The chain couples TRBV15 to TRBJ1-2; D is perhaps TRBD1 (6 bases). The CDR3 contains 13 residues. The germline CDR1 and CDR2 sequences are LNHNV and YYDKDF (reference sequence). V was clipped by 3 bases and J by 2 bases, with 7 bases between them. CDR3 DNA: TGTGCCACCAGCAGTGACAGGAACTATGGCTACACCTTC. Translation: CATSSDRNYGYTF.

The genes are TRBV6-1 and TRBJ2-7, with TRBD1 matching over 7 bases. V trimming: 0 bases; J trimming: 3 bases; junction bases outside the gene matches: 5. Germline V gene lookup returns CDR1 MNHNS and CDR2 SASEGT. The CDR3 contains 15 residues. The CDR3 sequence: CASSEAWRQGYEQYF. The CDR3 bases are TGTGCCAGCAGTGAAGCTTGGAGACAGGGCTACGAGCAGTACTTC.

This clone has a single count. In DNA form, the CDR3 reads TGTGCCAGCAGCCGAGACAGGGCGGGAGGCTACACCTTC. This encodes CASSRDRAGGYTF. This chain connects TRBV7-3 to TRBJ1-2, with TRBD1 identical over 7 bases. The CDR3 has 13 amino acids. V lost 5 bases, J lost 8 bases, and 8 bases stayed unmatched. Germline CDR1 and CDR2: SGHTA and FQGTGA.

This CDR3 reads CAWSVTPVANVLTF. The CDR3 DNA reads as TGTGCCTGGAGTGTGACACCCGTGGCCAACGTCCTGACTTTC. V gene TRBV30 combines with J gene TRBJ2-6; no reliable D call. Germline V gives CDR1 GTSNPN, CDR2 SVGIG (reference sequence). This CDR3 is 14 amino acids long. Trimming removed 0 bases from V and 6 bases from J, with 9 bases in between.